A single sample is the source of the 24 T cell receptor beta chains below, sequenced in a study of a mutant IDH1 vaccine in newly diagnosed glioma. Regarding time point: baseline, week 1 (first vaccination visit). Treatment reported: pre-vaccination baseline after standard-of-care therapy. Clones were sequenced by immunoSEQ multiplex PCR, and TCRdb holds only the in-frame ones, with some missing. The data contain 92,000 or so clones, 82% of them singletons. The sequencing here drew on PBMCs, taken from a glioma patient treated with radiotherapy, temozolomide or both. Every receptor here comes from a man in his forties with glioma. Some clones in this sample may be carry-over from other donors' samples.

The CDR3 region is CASSDLQGNGYTF. As DNA, the CDR3 is TGTGCCAGCAGCGACTTACAGGGGAACGGCTACACCTTC. The genes are TRBV4-2 and TRBJ1-2; 7 bases line up with TRBD1. Unmatched junction bases numbered 8, after V lost 5 bases and J lost 8 bases. Looked up from germline, CDR1 is LGHNA and CDR2 is YNFKEQ. The CDR3 consists of 13 residues.

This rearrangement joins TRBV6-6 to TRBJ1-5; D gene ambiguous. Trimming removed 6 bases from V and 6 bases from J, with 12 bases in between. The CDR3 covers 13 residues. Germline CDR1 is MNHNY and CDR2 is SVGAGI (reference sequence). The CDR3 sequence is CASSQPQVQPQHF. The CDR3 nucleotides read TGTGCCAGCAGCCAACCTCAAGTTCAGCCCCAGCATTTT.

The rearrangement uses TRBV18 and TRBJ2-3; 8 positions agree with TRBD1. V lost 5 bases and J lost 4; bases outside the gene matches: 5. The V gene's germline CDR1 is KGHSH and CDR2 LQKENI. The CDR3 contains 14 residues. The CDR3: CASSSDRGADTQYF. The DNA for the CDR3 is TGTGCCAGCTCATCCGACAGGGGCGCAGATACGCAGTATTTT.

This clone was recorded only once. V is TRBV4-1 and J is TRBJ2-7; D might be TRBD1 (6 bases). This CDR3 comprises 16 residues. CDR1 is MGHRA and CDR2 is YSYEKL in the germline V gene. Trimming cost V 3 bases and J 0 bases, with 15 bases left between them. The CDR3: CASSHKSTGRSYEQYF. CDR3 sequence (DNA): TGCGCCAGCAGCCACAAATCGACAGGCCGCTCCTACGAGCAGTACTTC.

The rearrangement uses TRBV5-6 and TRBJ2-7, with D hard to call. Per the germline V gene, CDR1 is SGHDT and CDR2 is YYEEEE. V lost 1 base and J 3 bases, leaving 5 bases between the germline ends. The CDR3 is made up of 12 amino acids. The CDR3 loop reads CASSLRDYEQYF. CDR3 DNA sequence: TGTGCCAGCAGCTTGAGGGACTACGAGCAGTACTTC. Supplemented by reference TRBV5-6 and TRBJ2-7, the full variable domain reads DAGVTQSPTHLIKTRGQQVTLRCSPKSGHDTVSWYQQALGQGPQFIFQYYEEEERQRGNFPDRFSGHQFPNYSSELNVNALLLGDSALYLCASSLRDYEQYFGPGTRLTVT.

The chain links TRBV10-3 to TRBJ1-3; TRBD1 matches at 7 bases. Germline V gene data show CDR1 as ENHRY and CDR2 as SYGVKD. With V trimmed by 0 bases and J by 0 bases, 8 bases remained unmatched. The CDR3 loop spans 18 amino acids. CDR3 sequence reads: CAISESRQGGASGNTIYF. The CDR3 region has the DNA TGTGCCATCAGTGAGTCCCGCCAGGGGGGTGCCTCTGGAAACACCATATATTTT.

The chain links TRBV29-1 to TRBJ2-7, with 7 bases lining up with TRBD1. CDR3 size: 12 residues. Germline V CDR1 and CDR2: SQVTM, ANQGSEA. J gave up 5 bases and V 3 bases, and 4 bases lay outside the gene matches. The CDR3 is CSVEDRSNEQYF. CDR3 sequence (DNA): TGCAGCGTTGAGGACAGGTCCAACGAGCAGTACTTC.

CDR3 residues: CAISGASYGYTF. The CDR3 nucleotides read TGTGCCATCAGTGGGGCAAGCTATGGCTACACCTTC. V and J are TRBV10-3 and TRBJ1-2; D not certain. The CDR3 extends over 12 amino acids. The V and J ends lost 4 bases and 4 bases respectively, with 7 bases between them. CDR1 and CDR2 from the germline V gene are ENHRY and SYGVKD.

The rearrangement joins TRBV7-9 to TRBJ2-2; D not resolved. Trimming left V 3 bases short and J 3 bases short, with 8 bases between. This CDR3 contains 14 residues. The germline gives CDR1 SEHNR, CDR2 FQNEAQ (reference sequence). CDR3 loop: CASSFFSDTGELFF. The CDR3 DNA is TGTGCCAGCAGCTTCTTCTCGGACACCGGGGAGCTGTTTTTT.

CDR3 sequence: CASSYSQGTPYEQYF. In nucleotides, the CDR3 is TGTGCCAGCAGTTACTCGCAGGGCACCCCCTACGAGCAGTACTTC. The V and J genes are TRBV6-5 and TRBJ2-7, with D tentatively TRBD1 (5 bases). V was cut by 0 bases and J by 2 bases, with 11 bases left in between. The germline V gene has CDR1 MNHEY and CDR2 SVGAGI. The CDR3 extends over 15 amino acids.

CDR3 loop: CASSLIIGSYEQYF. CDR3 nucleotides: TGTGCCAGCAGCTTGATCATAGGCTCCTACGAGCAGTACTTC. The chain joins TRBV5-6 to TRBJ2-7; D is unresolved. This CDR3 contains 14 residues. CDR1 SGHDT and CDR2 YYEEEE come from the germline V gene. The ends were cut back, 1 base at V and 0 bases at J, with 8 bases in the middle.

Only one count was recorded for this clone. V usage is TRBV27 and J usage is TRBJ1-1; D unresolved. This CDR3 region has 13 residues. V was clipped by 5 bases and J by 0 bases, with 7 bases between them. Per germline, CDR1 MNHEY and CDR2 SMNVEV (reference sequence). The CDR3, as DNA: TGTGCCAGCAGTCTGACGGTGAACACTGAAGCTTTCTTT. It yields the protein CASSLTVNTEAFF.

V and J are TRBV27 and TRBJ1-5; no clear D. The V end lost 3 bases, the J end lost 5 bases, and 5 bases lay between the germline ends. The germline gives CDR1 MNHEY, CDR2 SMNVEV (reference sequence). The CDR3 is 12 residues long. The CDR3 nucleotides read TGTGCCAGCAGTTTCTTTGATCAGCCCCAGCATTTT. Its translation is CASSFFDQPQHF.

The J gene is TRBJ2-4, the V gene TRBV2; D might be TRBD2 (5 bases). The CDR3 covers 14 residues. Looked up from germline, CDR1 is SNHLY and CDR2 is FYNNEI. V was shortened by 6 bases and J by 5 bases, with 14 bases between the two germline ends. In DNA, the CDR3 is TGTGCCAGCAGGCCCCCGGGATTACAAAACATTCAGTACTTC. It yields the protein CASRPPGLQNIQYF.

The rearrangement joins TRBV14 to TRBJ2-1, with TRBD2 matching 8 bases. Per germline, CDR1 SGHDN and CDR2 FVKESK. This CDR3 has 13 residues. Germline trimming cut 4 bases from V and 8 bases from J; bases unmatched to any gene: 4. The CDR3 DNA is TGTGCCAGCAGCCGGACTAGCTTAGATGAGCAGTTCTTC. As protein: CASSRTSLDEQFF.

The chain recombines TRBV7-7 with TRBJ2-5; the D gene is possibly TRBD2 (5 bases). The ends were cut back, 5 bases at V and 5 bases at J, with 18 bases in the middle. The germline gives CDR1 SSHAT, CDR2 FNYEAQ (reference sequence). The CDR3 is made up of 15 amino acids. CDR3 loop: CASSPLGGVGETQYF. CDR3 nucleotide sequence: TGTGCCAGCAGCCCGCTAGGAGGAGTTGGGGAGACCCAGTACTTC.

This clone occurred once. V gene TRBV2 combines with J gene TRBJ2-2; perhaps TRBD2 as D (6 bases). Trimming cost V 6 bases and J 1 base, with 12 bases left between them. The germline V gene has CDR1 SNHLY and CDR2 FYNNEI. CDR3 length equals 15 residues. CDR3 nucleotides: TGTGCCAGCAGGGGAGGTGGCTTGAACACCGGGGAGCTGTTTTTT. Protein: CASRGGGLNTGELFF.

CDR3 nucleotides: TGTGCCAGCAGCTTTACGGGAGACTTTAACTATGGCTACACCTTC. It codes for CASSFTGDFNYGYTF. V is TRBV5-4 and J is TRBJ1-2; D is ambiguous. The CDR3 contains 15 residues. Germline V gives CDR1 SGHNT, CDR2 YYREEE (reference sequence). V shed 2 bases and J shed 1 base, with 12 bases lying between them.

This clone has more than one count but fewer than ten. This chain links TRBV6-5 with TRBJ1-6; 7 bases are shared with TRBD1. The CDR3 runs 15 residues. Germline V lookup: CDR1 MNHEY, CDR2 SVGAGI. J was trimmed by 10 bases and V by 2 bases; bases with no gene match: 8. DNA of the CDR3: TGTGCCAGCAGTTACGCATACAGGGGTGGGTCACCCCTCCACTTT. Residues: CASSYAYRGGSPLHF.

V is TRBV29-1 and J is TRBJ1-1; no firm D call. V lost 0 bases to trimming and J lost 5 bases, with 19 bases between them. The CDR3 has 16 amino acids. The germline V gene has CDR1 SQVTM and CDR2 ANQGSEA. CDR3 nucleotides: TGCAGCGTTGAAGAATGGGCCAGGTGGCGTTGGACTGAAGCTTTCTTT. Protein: CSVEEWARWRWTEAFF.

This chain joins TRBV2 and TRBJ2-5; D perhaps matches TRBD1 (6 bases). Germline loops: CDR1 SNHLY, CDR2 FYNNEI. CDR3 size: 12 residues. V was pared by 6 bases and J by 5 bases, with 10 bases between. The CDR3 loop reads CASRGGPETQYF. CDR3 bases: TGTGCCAGCAGAGGGGGACCGGAGACCCAGTACTTC.

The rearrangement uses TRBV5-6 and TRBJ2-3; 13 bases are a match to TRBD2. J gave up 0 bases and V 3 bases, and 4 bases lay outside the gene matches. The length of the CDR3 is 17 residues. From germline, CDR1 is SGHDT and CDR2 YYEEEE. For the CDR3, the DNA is TGTGCCAGCAGCTACACTAGCGGGGGGGCTAGCACAGATACGCAGTATTTT. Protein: CASSYTSGGASTDTQYF.

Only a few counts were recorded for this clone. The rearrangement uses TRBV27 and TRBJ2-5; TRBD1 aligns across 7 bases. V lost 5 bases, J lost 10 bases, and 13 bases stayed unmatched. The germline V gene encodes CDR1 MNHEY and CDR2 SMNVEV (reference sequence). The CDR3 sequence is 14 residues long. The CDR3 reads CASSGRGPAADQYF. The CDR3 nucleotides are TGTGCCAGCAGTGGTAGGGGGCCCGCGGCGGACCAGTACTTC.

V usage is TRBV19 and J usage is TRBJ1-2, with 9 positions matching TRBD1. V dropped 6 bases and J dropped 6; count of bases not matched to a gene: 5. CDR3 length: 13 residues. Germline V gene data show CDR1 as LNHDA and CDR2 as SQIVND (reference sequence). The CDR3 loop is CASRVTGGNGYTF. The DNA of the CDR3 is TGTGCCAGTAGAGTTACAGGGGGCAATGGCTACACCTTC.